Listed below are T cell receptor beta chains from one sample, sequenced in a study of T cell responses to AZD1222 COVID-19 vaccine. The method was immunoSEQ multiplex PCR; TCRdb's version includes in-frame clones alone and lacks a portion of them. The sample shows 95,000 to 100,000 clones, about 90% of them seen only once. Source: peripheral blood, taken on day 0 of AZD1222 vaccination. Receptor source: an adult in good health. Each CDR3 is given with its conserved first and last residue. Fields, in order: V gene, clone size, J gene, D gene, CDR3 protein, CDR3 DNA. D genes are given only for firm matches. Not every row has a clone size; where given, it reads once, few, many or a size class.

>TRBV5-1|.|TRBJ2-2|TRBD1
CASSLTAQGVTGELFF
TGCGCCAGCAGCTTAACGGCCCAGGGGGTAACCGGGGAGCTGTTTTTT
>TRBV27|.|TRBJ1-5|TRBD1
CASSRRAPGTGGSGSNQPQHF
TGTGCCAGCAGTAGAAGGGCCCCCGGGACAGGGGGCTCTGGGTCTAATCAGCCCCAGCATTTT
>TRBV4-2|.|TRBJ1-2|.
CASSQGASGDIYGYTF
TGTGCCAGCAGCCAAGGAGCCAGTGGGGACATCTATGGCTACACCTTC
>TRBV7-9|.|TRBJ2-1|TRBD2
CASSHRLAVNEQFF
TGTGCCAGCAGCCATAGACTAGCGGTCAATGAGCAGTTCTTC
>TRBV9|.|TRBJ1-5|.
CASSLRVWGDGNQPQHF
TGTGCCAGCAGCTTGCGGGTTTGGGGGGATGGCAATCAGCCCCAGCATTTT
>TRBV11-2|.|TRBJ1-2|.
CASSPLSRVDGYTF
TGTGCCAGCAGCCCCCTAAGCAGGGTGGATGGCTACACCTTC
>TRBV3-1/TRBV3-2|.|TRBJ2-7|TRBD2
CASSQSRLAGVHSYEQYF
TGTGCCAGCAGCCAGTCAAGACTAGCGGGAGTTCATTCCTACGAGCAGTACTTC
>TRBV19|.|TRBJ2-3|.
CASSLYSSTDTQYF
TGTGCCAGTAGTTTGTATTCTAGCACAGATACGCAGTATTTT
>TRBV18|.|TRBJ1-1|TRBD1
CASSPQQGVDTEAFF
TGTGCCAGCTCACCACAACAGGGGGTAGACACTGAAGCTTTCTTT
>TRBV27|.|TRBJ2-7|TRBD1
CATRQGLYGEQYF
TGTGCCACCAGACAGGGGCTTTACGGCGAGCAGTACTTC
>TRBV4-1|once|TRBJ1-2|.
CASSQDQEALGGYTF
TGCGCCAGCAGCCAAGATCAGGAGGCTCTGGGAGGCTACACCTTC
>TRBV18|.|TRBJ2-5|.
CASSPQGGSRQETQYF
TGTGCCAGCTCACCACAGGGCGGCTCAAGACAAGAGACCCAGTACTTC
>TRBV30|.|TRBJ1-2|.
CAWSVATESYGYTF
TGTGCCTGGAGTGTAGCGACAGAGAGTTATGGCTACACCTTC
>TRBV11-3|.|TRBJ2-1|TRBD2
CASSPGLAVKSSYNEQFF
TGTGCCAGCAGCCCCGGACTAGCGGTAAAGAGCTCCTACAATGAGCAGTTCTTC
>TRBV2|.|TRBJ1-2|.
CASSYPQGLSGYTF
TGTGCCAGCAGTTATCCCCAGGGGTTATCTGGCTACACCTTC
>TRBV5-4|.|TRBJ2-7|.
CASSKSSYEQYF
TGTGCCAGCAGCAAAAGCTCCTACGAGCAGTACTTC
>TRBV29-1|.|TRBJ2-2|TRBD1
CSVARGQANTGELFF
TGCAGCGTGGCCCGGGGACAGGCGAACACCGGGGAGCTGTTTTTT
>TRBV12-3/TRBV12-4|.|TRBJ1-1|.
CASSYLHEAFF
TGTGCCAGCAGTTACCTCCATGAAGCTTTCTTT
>TRBV7-8|.|TRBJ1-2|.
CASSLLTGISNYGYTF
TGTGCCAGCAGCTTGCTAACAGGGATTTCGAACTATGGCTACACCTTC
>TRBV28|once|TRBJ1-6|.
CASSFSGDTGSSYNSPLHF
TGTGCCAGCAGTTTTTCCGGTGACACCGGGAGCTCCTATAATTCACCCCTCCACTTT
>TRBV5-4|many|TRBJ1-1|TRBD1
CASSSGGPLPGAFF
TGTGCCAGCAGTTCAGGGGGCCCCTTGCCTGGCGCTTTCTTT
>TRBV27|.|TRBJ2-1|.
CASSLVGSSYNEQFF
TGTGCCAGCAGTTTAGTCGGAAGCTCCTACAATGAGCAGTTCTTC
>TRBV21-1|.|TRBJ1-5|.
CASSKVRGSDQPQHF
TGTGCCAGCAGCAAAGTTAGAGGGTCCGATCAGCCCCAGCATTTT
>TRBV19|.|TRBJ2-7|TRBD2
CASSEHRDYTYEQYF
TGTGCCAGTTCAGAACACCGGGACTACACCTACGAGCAGTACTTC
>TRBV19|.|TRBJ1-2|.
CASSMGSGANYGYTF
TGTGCCAGTAGTATGGGGTCAGGGGCTAACTATGGCTACACCTTC
>TRBV19|once|TRBJ2-4|.
CASTGNLAKNIQYF
TGTGCCAGTACAGGGAACCTAGCCAAAAACATTCAGTACTTC
>TRBV5-1|.|TRBJ1-2|TRBD1
CASSLDPGQGYGYTF
TGCGCCAGCAGCTTGGACCCGGGACAGGGATATGGCTACACCTTC
>TRBV30|.|TRBJ1-1|.
CAWNGSPNTEAFF
TGTGCCTGGAACGGGAGTCCTAACACTGAAGCTTTCTTT
>TRBV7-8|.|TRBJ1-2|TRBD1
CASSDYRGRLANYGYTF
TGTGCCAGCAGCGATTACAGGGGGCGCTTAGCTAACTATGGCTACACCTTC
>TRBV13|medium-sized|TRBJ1-6|TRBD1
CASSWGTGDNSPLHF
TGTGCCAGCAGCTGGGGAACAGGGGATAATTCACCCCTCCACTTT
>TRBV7-9|once|TRBJ1-1|.
CASSFTRRGGNTEAFF
TGTGCCAGCAGCTTTACCCGCCGGGGGGGGAACACTGAAGCTTTCTTT
>TRBV30|.|TRBJ2-3|.
CAWSVPDTQYF
TGTGCCTGGAGTGTACCCGATACGCAGTATTTT
>TRBV3-1/TRBV3-2|.|TRBJ1-2|.
CASSPGGGRPNYGYTF
TGTGCCAGCAGCCCCGGGGGGGGGAGGCCTAACTATGGCTACACCTTC
>TRBV2|.|TRBJ1-5|TRBD1
CASRAGTGGRVQPQHF
TGTGCCAGCAGAGCCGGGACAGGGGGTCGGGTTCAGCCCCAGCATTTT
>TRBV7-6|.|TRBJ1-3|.
CASSSQTVPSTGNTIYF
TGTGCCAGCAGCTCACAGACGGTCCCGTCGACTGGAAACACCATATATTTT
>TRBV5-1|.|TRBJ1-1|.
CASSSYLDRSEAFF
TGCGCCAGCAGCTCATACTTAGACAGATCTGAAGCTTTCTTT
>TRBV7-9|.|TRBJ2-1|.
CASSLGPEGGRIGEQFF
TGTGCCAGCAGCTTAGGTCCCGAGGGAGGTAGGATCGGTGAGCAGTTCTTC
>TRBV7-3|.|TRBJ2-1|.
CASSEVLAHRPNEQFF
TGTGCCAGCAGCGAAGTACTAGCACATCGTCCCAATGAGCAGTTCTTC
>TRBV29-1|once|TRBJ1-2|.
CSGTYLLGGYTF
TGCAGCGGCACGTATCTCTTGGGAGGCTACACCTTC
>TRBV6-1|.|TRBJ2-5|TRBD1
CASSEAYRGQETQYF
TGTGCCAGCAGTGAAGCCTACAGGGGCCAAGAGACCCAGTACTTC
>TRBV5-1|.|TRBJ2-7|TRBD1
CASSVGRGPLEQYF
TGCGCCAGCAGCGTGGGCAGGGGGCCCTTGGAGCAGTACTTC
>TRBV9|.|TRBJ2-2|TRBD2
CASSVTSGITGELFF
TGTGCCAGCAGCGTGACTAGCGGGATAACCGGGGAGCTGTTTTTT
>TRBV11-2|.|TRBJ2-4|TRBD2
CASSSIAGRGNIQYF
TGTGCCAGCAGCTCCATAGCGGGAAGGGGGAACATTCAGTACTTC
>TRBV11-3|.|TRBJ2-1|TRBD2
CASSLGLAFNEQFF
TGTGCCAGCAGCCTGGGACTAGCTTTCAATGAGCAGTTCTTC
>TRBV14|.|TRBJ2-7|TRBD1
CASSQVGTGAYEQYF
TGTGCCAGCAGCCAAGTAGGGACAGGGGCCTACGAGCAGTACTTC
>TRBV5-1|.|TRBJ1-2|.
CASSLGSGENYGYTF
TGCGCCAGCAGCTTGGGGTCAGGGGAAAACTATGGCTACACCTTC
>TRBV11-3|.|TRBJ1-2|.
CASSKGGHGYTF
TGTGCCAGCAGCAAGGGGGGCCATGGCTACACCTTC
>TRBV5-4|.|TRBJ2-1|.
CASSSEPGPLSYNEQFF
TGTGCCAGCAGCTCGGAACCGGGACCCCTCTCCTACAATGAGCAGTTCTTC
>TRBV7-9|.|TRBJ2-6|TRBD2
CASSSHGLADYSGANVLTF
TGTGCCAGCAGCTCCCACGGACTAGCTGATTACTCTGGGGCCAACGTCCTGACTTTC